The 29 T cell receptor beta chains reported below all come from one sample, sequenced in a study of human T cells and chemical hapten exposure. Indicated time point: patch test 2, 6 weeks after DPC sensitization. Documented treatment: therapeutic diphenylcyclopropenone sensitization with weekly scalp DPC. TCRdb re-derived calls from the RACE reads in MiXCR, one entry per CDR3 protein. The sample has 70,000 to 95,000 distinct CDR3 sequences, around 6.7% seen once. The sample was whole blood, taken in connection with sensitization to the hapten diphenylcyclopropenone (DPC). All receptors derive from a woman younger than 45 with alopecia areata. Some clones in this sample may be carry-over from other donors' samples.

This clonotype was detected ten times or more. V is TRBV7-6 and J is TRBJ1-1; tentatively, D is TRBD1 (5 bases). This CDR3 region has 13 residues. Germline CDR1 reads SGHVS; CDR2 reads FNYEAQ. The ends were cut back, 5 bases at V and 4 bases at J, with 11 bases in the middle. Here the CDR3 reads CASSQTGSTEAFF. CDR3 DNA sequence: TGTGCCAGCAGCCAAACAGGTTCCACTGAAGCTTTCTTT.

This clonotype has ten or more counts. The genes are TRBV12-3 or TRBV12-4 and TRBJ2-3, with a tentative D call TRBD2 (6 bases). V gave up 3 bases and J gave up 0 bases, with 10 bases separating them. This CDR3 comprises 15 residues. The CDR3 bases are TGTGCCAGCAGTTTTCGAGGGACTAGCACAGATACGCAGTATTTT. Translation gives CASSFRGTSTDTQYF.

V usage is TRBV20-1 and J usage is TRBJ1-1; perhaps TRBD1 as D (5 bases). Trimming stripped 0 bases from V and 10 bases from J, with 18 bases between. Germline V gene sequence: CDR1 DFQATT, CDR2 SNEGSKA (reference sequence). CDR3 length: 14 amino acids. CDR3 amino acids: CSARDGFRDPRAFF. CDR3 in DNA: TGCAGTGCTAGAGATGGGTTCCGGGACCCTCGAGCTTTCTTT.

There are a few counts of this clonotype. The chain employs TRBV7-3 and TRBJ2-7; either TRBD1 or TRBD2 may fit D (7 bases each). Trimming took off 0 bases at V and 6 bases at J, with 15 bases between the two ends. The CDR3 has 15 amino acids. Germline V gene data show CDR1 as SGHTA and CDR2 as FQGTGA. CDR3 DNA sequence: TGTGCCAGCAGCTTAACAGGCAGGGGGGGTAGCGAGCAGTACTTC. Protein: CASSLTGRGGSEQYF.

This clonotype came up many times. The chain is built from TRBV11-2 and TRBJ2-3; 7 bases are a match to TRBD1. J was trimmed by 3 bases and V by 5 bases; bases with no gene match: 14. From germline, CDR1 is SGHAT and CDR2 FQNNGV. The CDR3 is made up of 17 amino acids. CDR3 nucleotide sequence: TGTGCCAGCAGCCTCCAGGGGGTTGCATCGGTGACAGATACGCAGTATTTT. The encoded protein is CASSLQGVASVTDTQYF.

In its sample, this clonotype was seen many times. V gene TRBV12-3 or TRBV12-4 combines with J gene TRBJ2-1; perhaps TRBD1 as D (5 bases). V lost 6 bases, J lost 4 bases, and 16 bases lay in between. The CDR3 loop spans 15 amino acids. CDR3 in DNA: TGTGCCAGCAGAGGTGTGGCTAGGGGATACAATGAGCAGTTCTTC. It specifies CASRGVARGYNEQFF.

The table lists this clonotype with a few counts. This chain joins TRBV2 and TRBJ1-5, with D unclear. Per the germline V gene, CDR1 is SNHLY and CDR2 is FYNNEI. The CDR3 extends over 14 amino acids. V shed 2 bases and J shed 4 bases, with 9 bases lying between them. CDR3 sequence (DNA): TGTGCCAGCAGTGAACGAACGGAGAATCAGCCCCAGCATTTT. This gives the protein CASSERTENQPQHF. Combining the CDR3 with reference TRBV2 and TRBJ1-5 gives the whole variable domain EPEVTQTPSHQVTQMGQEVILRCVPISNHLYFYWYRQILGQKVEFLVSFYNNEISEKSEIFDDQFSVERPDGSNFTLKIRSTKLEDSAMYFCASSERTENQPQHFGDGTRLSIL.

This clonotype was seen at least ten times. This chain joins TRBV9 and TRBJ2-3; TRBD1 matches 7 bases. The CDR3 runs to 12 residues. CDR1 and CDR2 from the germline V gene are SGDLS and YYNGEE. V lost 5 bases, J lost 5 bases, and 2 bases stayed unmatched. The CDR3 DNA sequence: TGTGCCAGCAGGGCAGGGGGAGATACGCAGTATTTT. Encoded protein: CASRAGGDTQYF.

This clonotype was observed a few times. The genes are TRBV20-1 and TRBJ1-2; 10 bases match TRBD1. The CDR3 has 13 amino acids. In germline, CDR1 is DFQATT, CDR2 SNEGSKA (reference sequence). V dropped 7 bases and J dropped 4; count of bases not matched to a gene: 6. The CDR3 bases are TGCAGTGTATTAGACAGGGGGCTCTATGGCTACACCTTC. Translation: CSVLDRGLYGYTF.

This clonotype was detected ten times or more. The chain couples TRBV5-1 to TRBJ2-4; TRBD1 matches 7 bases. The CDR3 sequence is 14 residues long. V lost 4 bases and J lost 5; bases outside the gene matches: 6. The germline V gene has CDR1 SGHRS and CDR2 YFSETQ. The CDR3 nucleotides read TGCGCCAGCAGCGAGGGACAGTCGCAAAACATTCAGTACTTC. It encodes CASSEGQSQNIQYF.

The table lists this clonotype with many counts. This chain connects TRBV7-9 to TRBJ2-1; the match to TRBD2 covers 11 bases. CDR3 length: 15 amino acids. Per germline, CDR1 SEHNR and CDR2 FQNEAQ (reference sequence). V lost 5 bases, J lost 7 bases, and 7 bases stayed unmatched. This CDR3 is CASSLTSGAFNEQFF. In DNA, the CDR3 is TGTGCCAGCAGCCTGACTAGCGGGGCTTTTAATGAGCAGTTCTTC.

There are many counts of this clonotype. This chain uses TRBV4-1 with TRBJ1-5; 9 bases fit TRBD1. J gave up 2 bases and V 1 base, and 0 bases lay outside the gene matches. Germline-derived CDR1 and CDR2 are MGHRA and YSYEKL. CDR3 length: 15 residues. The CDR3 nucleotides read TGCGCCAGCAGCCAAGGGACAGGGGGCAATCAGCCCCAGCATTTT. Translating gives CASSQGTGGNQPQHF.

There are many counts of this clonotype. The CDR3 nucleotides are TGCGCCAGCAGCCCAGGGACTAGCGGGGTTTGGGAGCAGTTCTTC. The encoded protein is CASSPGTSGVWEQFF. This chain connects TRBV5-1 to TRBJ2-1, with 13 bases that match TRBD2. J lost 10 bases, V lost 4 bases, and 8 bases had no gene match. This CDR3 comprises 15 residues. Per germline, CDR1 SGHRS and CDR2 YFSETQ. The variable domain in full, completed from reference TRBV5-1 and TRBJ2-1, reads KAGVTQTPRYLIKTRGQQVTLSCSPISGHRSVSWYQQTPGQGLQFLFEYFSETQRNKGNFPGRFSGRQFSNSRSEMNVSTLELGDSALYLCASSPGTSGVWEQFFGPGTRLTVL.

In its sample, this clonotype was seen many times. The V and J genes are TRBV3-1 and TRBJ2-3; possible D gene TRBD2, 7 bases. V lost 10 bases and J lost 1, with 12 bases in between. Germline V gene sequence: CDR1 LGHDT, CDR2 YNNKEL (reference sequence). The CDR3 sequence is 13 residues long. The CDR3: CATGGHGTDTQYF. Written as DNA, the CDR3 is TGTGCCACGGGGGGCCACGGCACAGATACGCAGTATTTT.

This clonotype occurred many times. The chain is built from TRBV18 and TRBJ2-5; 8 positions agree with TRBD2. Germline values: CDR1 KGHSH, CDR2 LQKENI. J gave up 4 bases and V 4 bases, and 5 bases lay outside the gene matches. The CDR3 is made up of 14 amino acids. DNA of the CDR3: TGTGCCAGCTCACGCGGGGGGCTCGGAGAGACCCAGTACTTC. Its protein product is CASSRGGLGETQYF.

This clonotype was seen more than once but under ten times. The chain joins TRBV6-1 to TRBJ1-2; 7 bases match TRBD1. The CDR3 runs 15 residues. Germline CDR1 MNHNS, CDR2 SASEGT. The trim removed 6 bases at V and 2 bases at J, leaving 9 bases unmatched. The CDR3 loop reads CASSLGVTGNYGYTF. The CDR3 nucleotides read TGTGCCAGCAGCCTGGGAGTGACAGGGAACTATGGCTACACCTTC.

This clonotype was detected many times. The chain couples TRBV6-2 or TRBV6-3 to TRBJ2-7; D remains ambiguous. The CDR3 extends over 11 amino acids. V shed 5 bases and J shed 4 bases, with 6 bases lying between them. In germline, CDR1 is MNHEY, CDR2 SVGEGT. The CDR3 loop is CASSIGYEQYF. CDR3 coding DNA: TGTGCCAGCAGTATAGGATACGAGCAGTACTTC.

Remarks on this clonotype: One junction end disagrees with the germline gene, perhaps due to a read error. In DNA, the CDR3 is TGTACTAGTGGTTTGGTTGGGGGGGCCCCTGAAGCTTTCTTT. It encodes CTSGLVGGAPEAFF. The chain has TRBV12-5 and TRBJ1-1; a weak D match, TRBD1 (6 bases). This CDR3 region has 14 residues. Germline assignment: CDR1 LGHNT and CDR2 FRNRAP.

This clonotype was seen a handful of times. V is TRBV7-8 and J is TRBJ1-4; a possible D gene is TRBD1 (6 bases). The CDR3 totals 14 residues. Trimming cost V 4 bases and J 8 bases, with 14 bases left between them. The V gene's germline CDR1 is SGHVS and CDR2 FQNEAQ. CDR3: CASSSRQAREKLFF. CDR3 DNA sequence: TGTGCCAGCAGCTCGAGACAGGCTCGGGAAAAACTGTTTTTT.

This clonotype was counted between two and nine times. The DNA of the CDR3 is TGTGCCAGCAGCAACAGGGGCGCGGGGCAAGAGACCCAGTACTTC. Protein: CASSNRGAGQETQYF. V usage is TRBV9 and J usage is TRBJ2-5, with D maybe TRBD1 (7 bases). Per the germline V gene, CDR1 is SGDLS and CDR2 is YYNGEE. This CDR3 has 15 amino acids. V was trimmed by 4 bases and J by 2 bases, leaving 15 bases between them.

For this clonotype: A read error may explain this, as a much larger clone is one base away. The chain has TRBV29-1 and TRBJ1-2, with D unclear. Deletions cut 5 bases from V and 0 bases from J, with 10 bases between. Germline V gene sequence: CDR1 SQVTM, CDR2 ANQGSEA. This CDR3 has 13 residues. The DNA of the CDR3 is TGCAGCGTTTACTCCGGAACTAACTATGGCTACACCTTC. It is translated as CSVYSGTNYGYTF.

This clonotype was seen more than once but under ten times. CDR3 DNA: TGTGCCAGTACAACCGGGACTAGAAGTGAGCAGTACTTC. Protein sequence: CASTTGTRSEQYF. The chain couples TRBV27 to TRBJ2-7; 8 bases line up with TRBD2. The V gene's germline CDR1 is MNHEY and CDR2 SMNVEV (reference sequence). CDR3 size: 13 residues. Trimming removed 9 bases from V and 7 bases from J; junction bases left unmatched: 11.

This clonotype was seen only a few times. This rearrangement joins TRBV7-9 to TRBJ2-2; weak D call: TRBD1 (5 bases). Germline V gives CDR1 SEHNR, CDR2 FQNEAQ (reference sequence). The CDR3 contains 15 residues. V lost 5 bases to trimming and J lost 6 bases, with 16 bases between them. Written as DNA, the CDR3 is TGTGCCAGCAGCCCTAAAACCCCAGGGCCCGGGGAGCTGTTTTTT. Translated, it gives CASSPKTPGPGELFF.

V and J are TRBV12-3 or TRBV12-4 and TRBJ2-1; 8 bases map to TRBD2. The trim removed 3 bases at V and 9 bases at J, leaving 7 bases unmatched. The CDR3 loop spans 14 amino acids. The CDR3 reads CASSFGGGGAEQFF. The CDR3 region has the DNA TGTGCCAGCAGTTTCGGGGGGGGAGGTGCTGAGCAGTTCTTC.

This clonotype was observed a handful of times. This chain connects TRBV6-5 to TRBJ1-5, with D tentatively TRBD1 (5 bases). The V gene's germline CDR1 is MNHEY and CDR2 SVGAGI. CDR3 length equals 15 residues. V was cut by 4 bases and J by 3 bases, with 13 bases left in between. As DNA, the CDR3 is TGTGCCAGCAGTTCCCGCCAGGGCAACAATCAGCCCCAGCATTTT. Translating it yields CASSSRQGNNQPQHF.

This clonotype was seen repeatedly, ten times or more. The chain's CDR3 is CASSLGLQRSEAFF. In nucleotides, the CDR3 is TGTGCCAGCAGCTTAGGCCTGCAAAGATCTGAAGCTTTCTTT. V gene TRBV13 combines with J gene TRBJ1-1, with no clear D. CDR1 and CDR2 (germline): PRHDT, FYEKMQ (reference sequence). The CDR3 totals 14 residues. The V end was cut by 0 bases, the J end by 6 bases, with 11 bases between.

This clonotype was counted many times. The genes are TRBV30 and TRBJ1-2, with D perhaps TRBD1 (5 bases). This CDR3 is 14 amino acids long. CDR1 GTSNPN and CDR2 SVGIG come from the germline V gene (reference sequence). Trimming stripped 3 bases from V and 4 bases from J, with 15 bases between. The CDR3 nucleotides are TGTGCCTGGAGCCCCGCAGGGAAGATCTATGGCTACACCTTC. Its translation is CAWSPAGKIYGYTF.

The V gene is TRBV14, the J gene TRBJ2-5; D perhaps matches TRBD2 (7 bases). The CDR3 extends over 13 amino acids. V was cut by 4 bases and J by 4 bases, with 10 bases left in between. The germline V gene encodes CDR1 SGHDN and CDR2 FVKESK. This CDR3 reads CASSPAGAETQYF. CDR3 coding DNA: TGTGCCAGCAGCCCGGCGGGGGCAGAGACCCAGTACTTC.

This clonotype was detected many times. The chain is built from TRBV20-1 and TRBJ2-1; D ambiguous. Looked up from germline, CDR1 is DFQATT and CDR2 is SNEGSKA (reference sequence). This CDR3 is built from 14 residues. Trimming took 4 bases from V and 0 from J, leaving 10 bases between them. The CDR3 DNA follows: TGCAGTGCTAATGGCTTTAGCTCCTACAATGAGCAGTTCTTC. It translates to CSANGFSSYNEQFF.